This T cell receptor (beta chain) was sequenced in a study of CD8+CD57+ T cells in acquired aplastic anemia. Across the study: The study obtained an average of around 2.9 ug of DNA from sorted CD4+ and CD8+ cells. General observations from the study: Researchers reported that CD8+ Simpson's diversity was not significantly different in patients versus controls. Overlapping CD8+ CDR3 repertoires of patients and controls contained approximately 28 shared sequences.

Using genomic DNA as the template, TCR beta VDJ and CDR3 profiling was carried out. In TCRdb, the reads were re-called with MiXCR into one record per CDR3 protein. The table includes around 180,000 distinct CDR3 sequences, 64% detected once. As to this clonotype: The antigen remains undetermined.

CDR3 length equals 15 residues. Germline V gene data show CDR1 as SGDLS and CDR2 as YYNGEE. Trimming left V 3 bases short and J 1 base short, with 13 bases between. The chain recombines TRBV9 with TRBJ1-1, with D maybe TRBD1 (6 bases). This TCR was recovered from a human donor with severe aplastic anemia or a healthy control (not recorded which). Sequenced sample: sorted CD4+, CD8+, or CD8+CD57+ T cells (not recorded which) from PBMCs. The CDR3, as DNA: TGTGCCAGCAGCGCTACAGGGTTTGCGAACACTGAAGCTTTCTTT. This sequence encodes CASSATGFANTEAFF.